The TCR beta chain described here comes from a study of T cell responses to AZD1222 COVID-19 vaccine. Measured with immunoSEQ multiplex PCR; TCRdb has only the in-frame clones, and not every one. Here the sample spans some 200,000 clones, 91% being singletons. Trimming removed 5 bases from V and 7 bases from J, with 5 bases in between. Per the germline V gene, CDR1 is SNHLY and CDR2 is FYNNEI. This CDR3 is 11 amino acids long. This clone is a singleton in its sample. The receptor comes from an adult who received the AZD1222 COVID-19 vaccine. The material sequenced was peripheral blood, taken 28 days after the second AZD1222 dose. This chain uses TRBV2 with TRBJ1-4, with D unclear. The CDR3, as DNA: TGTGCCAGCAGTCAGGTTGAAAAACTGTTTTTT. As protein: CASSQVEKLFF.